The clone carrying this T cell receptor (beta chain) has more than one count but fewer than ten. The antigen remains undetermined. Trimming shortened V by 2 bases and J by 7 bases, and 12 bases separated the two germline ends. The germline CDR1 and CDR2 sequences are MNHEY and SMNVEV (reference sequence). The CDR3 loop spans 14 amino acids. This sample stems from a study of T cell repertoires in cytomegalovirus infection. TCRdb itself ran the reads through MiXCR, one entry per CDR3 protein. Found here are 800,000 to 950,000 distinct CDR3 sequences, approximately 32% of them singletons; the top ten hold roughly 12%.

Specimen: cultured CD8+ T cells from PBMCs, collected from culture after CMV antigen stimulation. The origin of this receptor is a human donor in good health (CMV status not recorded). Some clones in this sample may be carry-over from other donors' samples. This chain connects TRBV27 to TRBJ1-5, with D hard to call. The CDR3 loop reads CASSLAGVGQPQHF. The CDR3 DNA reads as TGTGCCAGCAGTTTAGCCGGGGTGGGCCAGCCCCAGCATTTT.